This is a list of T cell receptor beta chains from one sample in a study of shared clonotypes between healthy human individuals. Measured with immunoSEQ multiplex PCR; TCRdb has only the in-frame clones, and not every one. The sample consists of around 2.1 million clones, under 95% of them appearing once. Sequenced input: naive CD8+ T cells from PBMCs. All receptors come from a man aged 18-30 years in good health. Some clones in this sample may be carry-over from other donors' samples. Each CDR3 is given with its conserved first and last residue. A D gene is named only where the DNA matches it firmly. Clone size, where shown, is once, few, many, or a class for clones that have expanded.

J gene: TRBJ2-5
D gene: NA
V gene: TRBV7-8
clone size: NA
CDR3 protein: CASSPRTNQETQYF
CDR3 DNA: TGTGCCAGCAGCCCCAGGACTAACCAAGAGACCCAGTACTTC

J gene: TRBJ2-7
D gene: TRBD1
V gene: TRBV14
clone size: NA
CDR3 protein: CASSQTNSKTGQPLREQYF
CDR3 DNA: TGTGCCAGCAGCCAAACGAACTCGAAAACGGGACAGCCCCTACGGGAGCAGTACTTC

J gene: TRBJ2-1
D gene: NA
V gene: TRBV4-3
clone size: NA
CDR3 protein: CASSQRRAGPYNEQFF
CDR3 DNA: TGCGCCAGCAGCCAAAGGCGCGCAGGGCCCTACAATGAGCAGTTCTTC

J gene: TRBJ1-2
D gene: NA
V gene: TRBV28
clone size: NA
CDR3 protein: CASSLQGTGGYTF
CDR3 DNA: TGTGCCAGCAGTTTACAAGGGACTGGAGGCTACACCTTC

J gene: TRBJ1-4
D gene: NA
V gene: TRBV5-3
clone size: NA
CDR3 protein: CAQSGGRDASNEKLFF
CDR3 DNA: TGTGCCCAGTCTGGCGGGCGCGATGCTTCTAATGAAAAACTGTTTTTT

J gene: TRBJ2-7
D gene: NA
V gene: TRBV11-3
clone size: NA
CDR3 protein: CASSVDPSYEQYF
CDR3 DNA: TGTGCCAGCAGCGTCGATCCATCCTACGAGCAGTACTTC

J gene: TRBJ2-7
D gene: TRBD2
V gene: TRBV28
clone size: NA
CDR3 protein: CASTVSGGGEQYF
CDR3 DNA: TGTGCCAGCACTGTTAGCGGGGGAGGCGAGCAGTACTTC

J gene: TRBJ2-1
D gene: NA
V gene: TRBV9
clone size: NA
CDR3 protein: CASSARGQPYSYNEQFF
CDR3 DNA: TGTGCCAGCAGCGCGCGGGGACAGCCATACTCCTACAATGAGCAGTTCTTC

J gene: TRBJ1-2
D gene: NA
V gene: TRBV9
clone size: NA
CDR3 protein: CASSVGKGAYGYTF
CDR3 DNA: TGTGCCAGCAGCGTAGGGAAGGGAGCCTATGGCTACACCTTC

J gene: TRBJ2-7
D gene: NA
V gene: TRBV7-8
clone size: once
CDR3 protein: CASSLVVDRLSYEQYF
CDR3 DNA: TGTGCCAGCAGCTTAGTAGTGGACAGACTCTCCTACGAGCAGTACTTC

J gene: TRBJ1-2
D gene: NA
V gene: TRBV6-5
clone size: once
CDR3 protein: CASSSDKSGGYTF
CDR3 DNA: TGTGCCAGCAGTTCCGACAAGTCGGGAGGCTACACCTTC

J gene: TRBJ2-7
D gene: NA
V gene: TRBV5-1
clone size: NA
CDR3 protein: CASSRNREVSYEQYF
CDR3 DNA: TGCGCCAGCAGCCGAAACAGGGAGGTAAGCTACGAGCAGTACTTC

J gene: TRBJ2-2
D gene: NA
V gene: TRBV14
clone size: few
CDR3 protein: CASSLINTGELFF
CDR3 DNA: TGTGCCAGCAGTCTAATTAACACCGGGGAGCTGTTTTTT

J gene: TRBJ1-2
D gene: NA
V gene: TRBV5-6
clone size: NA
CDR3 protein: CASSLLNLEDSAYYGYTF
CDR3 DNA: TGTGCCAGCAGCTTGTTAAATCTTGAGGACAGCGCGTACTATGGCTACACCTTC

J gene: TRBJ1-5
D gene: NA
V gene: TRBV27
clone size: NA
CDR3 protein: CASSLGGAVQPQHF
CDR3 DNA: TGTGCCAGCAGTTTAGGAGGGGCCGTTCAGCCCCAGCATTTT

J gene: TRBJ2-7
D gene: NA
V gene: TRBV2
clone size: NA
CDR3 protein: CASSGPGPDYEQYF
CDR3 DNA: TGTGCCAGCAGTGGGCCGGGGCCGGACTACGAGCAGTACTTC

J gene: TRBJ2-3
D gene: NA
V gene: TRBV7-9
clone size: NA
CDR3 protein: CASRDFTDTQYF
CDR3 DNA: TGTGCCAGCAGGGACTTCACAGATACGCAGTATTTT

J gene: TRBJ2-5
D gene: TRBD2
V gene: TRBV27
clone size: NA
CDR3 protein: CASSLGASGRQETQYF
CDR3 DNA: TGTGCCAGCAGTTTAGGGGCTAGCGGGCGGCAAGAGACCCAGTACTTC

J gene: TRBJ2-4
D gene: NA
V gene: TRBV6-6
clone size: NA
CDR3 protein: CASNGVASSYF
CDR3 DNA: TGTGCCAGCAATGGTGTGGCCTCATCGTACTTC

J gene: TRBJ2-3
D gene: TRBD2
V gene: TRBV7-6
clone size: NA
CDR3 protein: CASSPRTSLSDTQYF
CDR3 DNA: TGTGCCAGCAGCCCGAGGACTAGTCTGTCAGATACGCAGTATTTT